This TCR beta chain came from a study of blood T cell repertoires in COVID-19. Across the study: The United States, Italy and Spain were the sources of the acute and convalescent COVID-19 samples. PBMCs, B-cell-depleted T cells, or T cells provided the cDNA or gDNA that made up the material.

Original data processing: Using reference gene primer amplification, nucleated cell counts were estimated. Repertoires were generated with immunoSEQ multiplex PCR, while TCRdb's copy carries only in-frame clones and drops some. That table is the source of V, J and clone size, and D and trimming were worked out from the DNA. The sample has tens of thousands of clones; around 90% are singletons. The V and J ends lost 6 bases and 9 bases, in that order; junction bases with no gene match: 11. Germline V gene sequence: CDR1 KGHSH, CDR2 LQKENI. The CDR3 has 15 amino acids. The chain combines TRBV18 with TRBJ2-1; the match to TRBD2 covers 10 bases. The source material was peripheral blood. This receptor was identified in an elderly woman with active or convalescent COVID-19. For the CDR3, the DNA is TGTGCCAGCTCCATAACCGGACTAGCGGATGTTGAGCAGTTCTTC. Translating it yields CASSITGLADVEQFF.